This passage covers 2 T cell receptor beta chains from one sample sequenced in a study of shared clonotypes between healthy human individuals. Using immunoSEQ multiplex PCR, the repertoire was profiled, and TCRdb retains in-frame clones only, with some absent. This table has 2 million to 3 million clones, 93% appearing once. The sample taken for sequencing was naive CD4+ T cells from PBMCs. The subset: CD45RA+ positively selected. These receptors were obtained from a man aged 18 to 30 in good health. Some clones in this sample may be carry-over from other donors' samples.

The chain recombines TRBV27 with TRBJ1-1, with 7 nucleotides matching TRBD1. The CDR3 covers 14 residues. Germline V gene sequence: CDR1 MNHEY, CDR2 SMNVEV (reference sequence). J gave up 1 base and V 4 bases, and 3 bases lay outside the gene matches. The CDR3 loop is CASSSGQSNTEAFF. Here the CDR3 DNA reads TGTGCCAGCAGTTCGGGACAGTCGAACACTGAAGCTTTCTTT.

The chain combines TRBV15 with TRBJ1-4, with 7 bases fitting TRBD1. Germline CDR1 and CDR2: LNHNV and YYDKDF (reference sequence). The CDR3 runs 14 residues. V gave up 7 bases and J gave up 2 bases; unmatched junction bases: 4. CDR3 coding DNA: TGTGCCACCAAACCGGGACAGACTAATGAAAAACTGTTTTTT. Protein: CATKPGQTNEKLFF.